The next 20 T cell receptor beta chains were all read from a single sample in a study of control samples from healthy donors and cancer patients. The repertoire was sequenced with immunoSEQ multiplex PCR; TCRdb's copy has only in-frame clones and lacks some. The sample yields fewer than 500,000 clones, around 90% seen once. The sequenced sample consisted of PBMCs. These receptors came from a man aged 35 to 55 with head and neck cancer.

This sequence joins TRBV2 and TRBJ1-1, with D maybe TRBD1 (5 bases). This CDR3 is built from 14 residues. Trimming pared 6 bases from V and 0 bases from J, leaving 11 bases between. From germline, CDR1 is SNHLY and CDR2 FYNNEI. The CDR3 region has the DNA TGTGCCAGCAGAAGACAGTGGATGAACACTGAAGCTTTCTTT. Translation: CASRRQWMNTEAFF. The whole variable domain, filled in from reference TRBV2 and TRBJ1-1, reads EPEVTQTPSHQVTQMGQEVILRCVPISNHLYFYWYRQILGQKVEFLVSFYNNEISEKSEIFDDQFSVERPDGSNFTLKIRSTKLEDSAMYFCASRRQWMNTEAFFGQGTRLTVV.

Turning to this clone: Other DNA sequences of this sample code for an identical CDR3. The rearrangement joins TRBV5-1 to TRBJ2-7; D uncertain. The V gene's germline CDR1 is SGHRS and CDR2 YFSETQ. There are 11 residues in the CDR3. Trimming took 3 bases from V and 1 from J, leaving 2 bases between them. The CDR3 here is CASSSSYEQYF. The CDR3, as DNA: TGCGCCAGCAGCTCATCCTACGAGCAGTACTTC.

The rearrangement links TRBV30 to TRBJ2-3; the D gene is possibly TRBD2 (6 bases). Germline V lookup: CDR1 GTSNPN, CDR2 SVGIG (reference sequence). This CDR3 is 14 amino acids long. The ends were cut back, 1 base at V and 1 base at J, with 9 bases in the middle. CDR3 protein: CAWSEASGTDTQYF. The CDR3 bases are TGTGCCTGGAGTGAGGCTAGCGGCACAGATACGCAGTATTTT.

The chain uses TRBV9 and TRBJ1-2, with TRBD1 matching over 8 bases. CDR3 length: 13 amino acids. Per the germline V gene, CDR1 is SGDLS and CDR2 is YYNGEE. V shed 5 bases, J shed 6 bases, and the junction held 6 bases outside the gene matches. CDR3 sequence reads: CASSSGGADGYTF. Written as DNA, the CDR3 is TGTGCCAGCAGTTCAGGGGGCGCGGATGGCTACACCTTC.

The chain couples TRBV6-5 to TRBJ1-2, with 7 bases identical to TRBD1. V shed 1 base, J shed 3 bases, and the junction held 5 bases outside the gene matches. CDR1 is MNHEY and CDR2 is SVGAGI in the germline V gene. The CDR3 sequence is 15 residues long. The CDR3 protein is CASSYYQGVDYGYTF. The CDR3 DNA reads as TGTGCCAGCAGTTACTACCAGGGGGTCGACTATGGCTACACCTTC.

V is TRBV28 and J is TRBJ1-2; possibly TRBD1 for D (6 bases). Germline CDR1 reads MDHEN; CDR2 reads SYDVKM. The CDR3 is 13 amino acids. V was trimmed by 4 bases and J by 4 bases, leaving 10 bases between them. CDR3 sequence (DNA): TGTGCCAGCAGTTCACAGGGTAGCTATGGCTACACCTTC. Its protein is CASSSQGSYGYTF.

This rearrangement joins TRBV5-4 to TRBJ2-4; TRBD1 agrees at 11 bases. The CDR3 is 14 residues long. From germline, CDR1 is SGHNT and CDR2 YYREEE (reference sequence). Trimming cost V 3 bases and J 8 bases; bases outside gene matches: 4. CDR3 in amino acids: CASSSPGQGDIQYF. In DNA form, the CDR3 reads TGTGCCAGCAGCTCCCCGGGACAGGGGGACATTCAGTACTTC.

V is TRBV11-2 and J is TRBJ1-5; possible D gene TRBD1, 5 bases. In germline, CDR1 is SGHAT, CDR2 FQNNGV. The V end was cut by 0 bases, the J end by 7 bases, with 13 bases between. This CDR3 comprises 15 residues. The CDR3 nucleotides are TGTGCCAGCAGCTTAGATGGGCAGGGCTGGCAGCCCCAGCATTTT. This codes for CASSLDGQGWQPQHF.

V and J are TRBV11-2 and TRBJ2-6; TRBD1 matches at 7 bases. This CDR3 has 15 amino acids. The V segment lost 5 bases and the J segment 2 bases; nucleotides outside the gene matches: 3. Per the germline V gene, CDR1 is SGHAT and CDR2 is FQNNGV. For the CDR3, the DNA is TGTGCCAGCAGCCAAGACAGGGCTGGGGCCAACGTCCTGACTTTC. This gives the protein CASSQDRAGANVLTF.

The chain is built from TRBV7-8 and TRBJ1-3; 7 nucleotides align to TRBD1. In germline, CDR1 is SGHVS, CDR2 FQNEAQ. The trim removed 1 base at V and 4 bases at J, leaving 7 bases unmatched. This CDR3 comprises 16 residues. CDR3 in amino acids: CASSLDVGGQGNTIYF. The CDR3 nucleotides read TGTGCCAGCAGCTTAGACGTCGGGGGACAGGGAAACACCATATATTTT.

The chain has TRBV5-3 and TRBJ2-4; the match to TRBD2 covers 7 bases. TRBV5-3 counts as an open reading frame of uncertain function. Trimming cost V 4 bases and J 0 bases; bases outside gene matches: 16. This CDR3 has 19 residues. In nucleotides, the CDR3 is TGTGCCAGAAGCCCCCCCAGCGGGGTACCGTATATAGCCAAAAACATTCAGTACTTC. This sequence encodes CARSPPSGVPYIAKNIQYF.

The V call is TRBV24-1, the J call TRBJ1-2; D is undetermined. The CDR3 runs 14 residues. V was shortened by 3 bases and J by 0 bases, with 7 bases between the two germline ends. Germline-derived CDR1 and CDR2 are KGHDR and SFDVKD. This CDR3 reads CATSDQSSNYGYTF. CDR3 nucleotide sequence: TGTGCCACCAGTGATCAGTCTTCTAACTATGGCTACACCTTC.

Only one count was recorded for this clone. This chain connects TRBV19 to TRBJ1-3; D is unresolved. Trimming took 3 bases from V and 0 from J, leaving 9 bases between them. This CDR3 is 15 amino acids long. The germline gives CDR1 LNHDA, CDR2 SQIVND (reference sequence). The CDR3 DNA follows: TGTGCCAGTAGTATTTGGCAGGACTCTGGAAACACCATATATTTT. It specifies CASSIWQDSGNTIYF.

The chain uses TRBV10-1 and TRBJ2-2; TRBD1 matches at 7 bases. Germline CDR1 and CDR2: WNHNN and SYGVQD (reference sequence). V shed 1 base, J shed 5 bases, and the junction held 4 bases outside the gene matches. The CDR3 spans 15 residues. As DNA, the CDR3 is TGCGCCAGCAGTGAGTTCGCAGGGGGAACCGGGGAGCTGTTTTTT. Translation: CASSEFAGGTGELFF.

The rearrangement uses TRBV5-1 and TRBJ2-7; tentative D call: TRBD2 (5 bases). Germline-derived CDR1 and CDR2 are SGHRS and YFSETQ. Deletions cut 1 base from V and 7 bases from J, with 15 bases between. The CDR3 has 14 amino acids. In DNA, the CDR3 is TGCGCCAGCAGCTTGTTGCAGGAGGCGCGGGAGCAGTACTTC. It translates to CASSLLQEAREQYF.

The gene calls are TRBV18 and TRBJ1-1; D uncertain. The CDR3 contains 15 residues. Deletions cut 6 bases from V and 2 bases from J, with 16 bases between. The germline gives CDR1 KGHSH, CDR2 LQKENI. CDR3 nucleotides: TGTGCCAGCTCCCTATCTAGGACGGATAACACTGAAGCTTTCTTT. It codes for CASSLSRTDNTEAFF.

Only one count was recorded for this clone. The genes are TRBV7-9 and TRBJ2-1; D remains unclear. The CDR3 has 14 residues. V gave up 1 base and J gave up 3 bases, with 7 bases separating them. CDR1 is SEHNR, CDR2 FQNEAQ, per germline (reference sequence). Here the CDR3 DNA reads TGTGCCAGCAGCTTAGGGGCCGGCTACAATGAGCAGTTCTTC. It translates to CASSLGAGYNEQFF. Combining the CDR3 with reference TRBV7-9 and TRBJ2-1 gives the whole variable domain DTGVSQNPRHKITKRGQNVTFRCDPISEHNRLYWYRQTLGQGPEFLTYFQNEAQLEKSRLLSDRFSAERPKGSFSTLEIQRTEQGDSAMYLCASSLGAGYNEQFFGPGTRLTVL.

A note on this clone: Sequence at one end of the junction differs from germline and may be a read error. The chain employs TRBV2 and TRBJ2-2, with 8 bases matching TRBD1. CDR1 is SNHLY and CDR2 is FYNNEI in the germline V gene. The CDR3 is 14 amino acids. The CDR3 spells CASREDRGTGELFF. CDR3 DNA: TGTGCCAGCAGGGAAGACAGGGGTACCGGGGAGCTGTTTTTT.

The chain recombines TRBV6-5 with TRBJ2-7; 9 positions match TRBD1. Germline V lookup: CDR1 MNHEY, CDR2 SVGAGI. J gave up 7 bases and V 5 bases, and 9 bases lay outside the gene matches. The CDR3 has 14 residues. The CDR3 sequence: CASSNRDRVGEQYF. The CDR3 nucleotides read TGTGCCAGCAGTAACCGGGACAGGGTGGGAGAGCAGTACTTC.

The rearrangement links TRBV6-5 to TRBJ2-3; D remains ambiguous. The length of the CDR3 is 14 residues. The germline V and J ends were trimmed by 8 bases and 3 bases, with 15 bases remaining between them. Germline loops: CDR1 MNHEY, CDR2 SVGAGI. The CDR3 DNA follows: TGTGCCAGCTCCGAAGGGTTACCGACAGATACGCAGTATTTT. Protein sequence: CASSEGLPTDTQYF.